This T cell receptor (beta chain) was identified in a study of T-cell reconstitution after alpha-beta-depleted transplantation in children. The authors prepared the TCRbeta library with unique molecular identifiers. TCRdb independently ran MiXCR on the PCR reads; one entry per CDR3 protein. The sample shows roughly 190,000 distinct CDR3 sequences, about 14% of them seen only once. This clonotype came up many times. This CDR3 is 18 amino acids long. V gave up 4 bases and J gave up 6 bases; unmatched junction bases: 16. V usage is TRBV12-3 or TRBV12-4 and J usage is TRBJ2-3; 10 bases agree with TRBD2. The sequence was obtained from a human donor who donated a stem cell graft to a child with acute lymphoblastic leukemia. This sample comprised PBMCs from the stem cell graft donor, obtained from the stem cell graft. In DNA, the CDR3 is TGTGCCAGCAGTTCCCCCTCTTCACTAGCGGGACATGGGGATACGCAGTATTTT. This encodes CASSSPSSLAGHGDTQYF.